The rows below give T cell receptor beta chains drawn from one sample of a study of blood T cell repertoires in COVID-19. Produced via immunoSEQ multiplex PCR; TCRdb's table is partial and in-frame only. The data hold roughly 70,000 clones, with 82% observed a single time. Source material: peripheral blood. The receptors here all came from a woman in her fifties or sixties with acute or convalescent COVID-19. Both conserved end residues are part of each CDR3. D genes are given only for firm matches.

V: TRBV29-1
J: TRBJ1-2
D: TRBD1
CDR3: CSVEGGGQIYGYTF

V: TRBV5-6
J: TRBJ1-2
D: -
CDR3: CASSLGTNYGYTF

V: TRBV4-2
J: TRBJ2-5
D: -
CDR3: CASSQDRGQETQYF

V: TRBV19
J: TRBJ1-2
D: -
CDR3: CASSTYSPTNYGYTF

V: TRBV19
J: TRBJ1-5
D: -
CDR3: CASSERVYSNQPQHF

V: TRBV4-1
J: TRBJ1-5
D: TRBD1
CDR3: CASSPQGALSNQPQHF

V: TRBV6-1
J: TRBJ2-5
D: TRBD1
CDR3: CASSETGGETQYF

V: TRBV3-1/TRBV3-2
J: TRBJ2-5
D: TRBD2
CDR3: CASSQGVAGGLGKTQYF

V: TRBV27
J: TRBJ2-3
D: TRBD1
CDR3: CASSYRTGSTDTQYF

V: TRBV30
J: TRBJ1-1
D: TRBD1
CDR3: CAWSEKWNGRTGTYEAFF

V: TRBV27
J: TRBJ1-1
D: -
CDR3: CASSLTGIPTEAFF

V: TRBV15
J: TRBJ2-7
D: TRBD1
CDR3: CATSRGQGHEQYF

V: TRBV6-5
J: TRBJ2-7
D: TRBD1
CDR3: CASRFKQGTFYEQYF

V: TRBV7-3
J: TRBJ1-2
D: -
CDR3: CASSLSGGNYTF

V: TRBV29-1
J: TRBJ2-6
D: -
CDR3: CSVVQGSSGANVLTF

V: TRBV18
J: TRBJ2-2
D: TRBD1
CDR3: CASSLGQGATGELFF

V: TRBV30
J: TRBJ2-1
D: TRBD1
CDR3: CAWSVSGTGKDNEQFF

V: TRBV19
J: TRBJ1-4
D: TRBD1
CDR3: CASNRGSDEKLFF

V: TRBV4-1
J: TRBJ2-1
D: -
CDR3: CASSQDITLEQFF

V: TRBV6-2/TRBV6-3
J: TRBJ2-1
D: TRBD2
CDR3: CASSRGSSYNEQFF

V: TRBV7-2
J: TRBJ2-3
D: TRBD2
CDR3: CASSYHGSSGSTDTQYF

V: TRBV7-9
J: TRBJ1-1
D: -
CDR3: CASSLVSEAFF

V: TRBV27
J: TRBJ2-4
D: -
CDR3: CASSRTGYLYF

V: TRBV7-2
J: TRBJ1-2
D: TRBD1
CDR3: CASSLGTANYGYTF

V: TRBV5-1
J: TRBJ2-7
D: TRBD2
CDR3: CASSLEPSGGVVEQYF

V: TRBV28
J: TRBJ2-7
D: -
CDR3: CASSLPLGWAGYEQYF

V: TRBV7-9
J: TRBJ1-2
D: -
CDR3: CASSLAGGSNYGYTF

V: TRBV29-1
J: TRBJ1-2
D: TRBD1
CDR3: CSATGTGAYGYTF

V: TRBV30
J: TRBJ2-7
D: -
CDR3: CAWSVLTPRGEQYF

V: TRBV7-2
J: TRBJ2-7
D: TRBD1
CDR3: CASSATGTGIGYEQYF

V: TRBV18
J: TRBJ2-1
D: -
CDR3: CASSPLSAGAANEQFF

V: TRBV7-2
J: TRBJ2-7
D: -
CDR3: CASSPVRYEQYF

V: TRBV15
J: TRBJ2-5
D: TRBD1
CDR3: CATSRDRGQETQYF

V: TRBV12-5
J: TRBJ2-1
D: -
CDR3: CASGLPRTESSYNEQFF

V: TRBV7-2
J: TRBJ1-5
D: -
CDR3: CASSFQGANQPQHF

V: TRBV19
J: TRBJ2-3
D: -
CDR3: CASSAQGTLMRTDTQYF

V: TRBV20-1
J: TRBJ2-3
D: TRBD2
CDR3: CSASRASSGGVLGTQYF

V: TRBV27
J: TRBJ1-1
D: TRBD1
CDR3: CASSPLRQGGKKGNTEAFF

V: TRBV19
J: TRBJ2-7
D: TRBD2
CDR3: CASSLRYSGSGRRSYEQYF

V: TRBV19
J: TRBJ2-2
D: -
CDR3: CASRNIGGTGELFF

V: TRBV28
J: TRBJ2-1
D: TRBD2
CDR3: CASSSTSGGSYNEQFF

V: TRBV15
J: TRBJ2-1
D: TRBD2
CDR3: CATSRDRAGTSGGEQFF

V: TRBV6-2/TRBV6-3
J: TRBJ1-2
D: -
CDR3: CASSGRRVNGYTF

V: TRBV19
J: TRBJ1-5
D: -
CDR3: CASSIVGSSNQPQHF

V: TRBV7-2
J: TRBJ1-1
D: -
CDR3: CASSWGHRNTEAFF

V: TRBV14
J: TRBJ1-4
D: -
CDR3: CASSPKLFF

V: TRBV24-1
J: TRBJ1-1
D: -
CDR3: CATSDFRGTEAFF

V: TRBV6-5
J: TRBJ2-7
D: TRBD1
CDR3: CASSYNRGPGYEQYF

V: TRBV18
J: TRBJ1-3
D: -
CDR3: CASSPEDRVLLGNTIYF

V: TRBV28
J: TRBJ1-4
D: TRBD1
CDR3: CASSLRDRRNEKLFF

V: TRBV5-1
J: TRBJ2-3
D: TRBD2
CDR3: CASSPLVGLAGGKDTQYF

V: TRBV4-2
J: TRBJ1-3
D: -
CDR3: CASSQGGSPTILSGNTIYF

V: TRBV5-4
J: TRBJ1-2
D: -
CDR3: CASREEDYGYTF